The clone carrying this T cell receptor (beta chain) was seen a handful of times. Unmatched junction bases numbered 13, after V lost 4 bases and J lost 5 bases. This CDR3 has 16 residues. Germline CDR1 and CDR2: MGHRA and YSYEKL. Researchers used 5'RACE with constant-segment primers to make TCR alpha and TCR beta cDNA libraries that carry sample barcodes and UMIs. TCRdb analysed the 5' RACE reads with MiXCR anew, one entry per CDR3 protein. Of 500,000 to 600,000 distinct CDR3 sequences in the sample, roughly 18% were seen once. The data stem from a study of T-cell memory formation after mild COVID-19.

The sequence was collected from an adult woman who had mild COVID-19 (a few samples of this study predate the infection). Cell type and time point are not known. The source material was PBMCs or a T cell subset sorted from them (not recorded which). This sequence joins TRBV4-1 and TRBJ2-7; 8 nucleotides line up with TRBD1. In nucleotides, the CDR3 is TGCGCCAGCAGCCTCGACAGGGGAATCAATCAAGACGAGCAGTACTTC. This gives the protein CASSLDRGINQDEQYF.